This passage covers 20 T cell receptor beta chains from one sample sequenced in a study of cytomegalovirus exposure and HLA in healthy donors. PCR primers comprised 60 Vbeta and 13 Jbeta primers. Profiled with immunoSEQ multiplex PCR; TCRdb holds only in-frame clones, not every one. This table has 93,000 or so clones, roughly 70% appearing once. The sample taken for sequencing was PBMCs. Source of these receptors: a woman in her forties or fifties in good health and CMV-seronegative.

The chain joins TRBV19 to TRBJ2-7; 9 bases align to TRBD1. J gave up 2 bases and V 5 bases, and 4 bases lay outside the gene matches. There are 14 residues in the CDR3. Germline V CDR1 and CDR2: LNHDA, SQIVND (reference sequence). CDR3: CASSVGTGTYEQYF. The CDR3 DNA is TGTGCCAGTAGTGTCGGGACAGGGACCTACGAGCAGTACTTC. The entire variable domain, with the rest obtained from reference TRBV19 and TRBJ2-7, is as follows: DGGITQSPKYLFRKEGQNVTLSCEQNLNHDAMYWYRQDPGQGLRLIYYSQIVNDFQKGDIAEGYSVSREKKESFPLTVTSAQKNPTAFYLCASSVGTGTYEQYFGPGTRLTVT.

This sequence joins TRBV29-1 and TRBJ2-1; 13 nucleotides line up with TRBD2. Germline V CDR1 and CDR2: SQVTM, ANQGSEA. J gave up 9 bases and V 4 bases, and 3 bases lay outside the gene matches. This CDR3 has 13 amino acids. The CDR3 here is CSVGRTSGGEQFF. DNA of the CDR3: TGCAGCGTTGGCAGGACTAGCGGGGGTGAGCAGTTCTTC.

Concerning this clone itself: Sequence at one end of the junction differs from germline and may be a read error. The V call is TRBV20-1, the J call TRBJ1-1, with D uncertain. The CDR3 contains 11 residues. The germline V gene has CDR1 DFQATT and CDR2 SNEGSKA (reference sequence). The CDR3 reads CSAYGNAEAFF. For the CDR3, the DNA is TGCAGTGCATACGGGAACGCTGAAGCTTTCTTT.

This CDR3 is CASSPSYSRSTDTQYF. The CDR3 DNA reads TGTGCCAGCAGCCCATCATACTCCCGTAGCACAGATACGCAGTATTTT. The chain recombines TRBV7-6 with TRBJ2-3; D uncertain. The CDR3 totals 16 residues. From germline, CDR1 is SGHVS and CDR2 FNYEAQ. The germline V and J ends were trimmed by 5 bases and 0 bases, with 15 bases remaining between them.

V usage is TRBV25-1 and J usage is TRBJ1-2, with D unresolved. V lost 4 bases to trimming and J lost 0 bases, with 15 bases between them. The CDR3 is 16 residues long. From germline, CDR1 is MGHDK and CDR2 SYGVNS. CDR3 amino acids: CASSGLDGEANYGYTF. In nucleotides, the CDR3 is TGTGCCAGCAGTGGGCTCGACGGAGAAGCTAACTATGGCTACACCTTC.

The V and J genes are TRBV6-6 and TRBJ1-5; D is undetermined. The CDR3 spans 15 residues. Per germline, CDR1 MNHNY and CDR2 SVGAGI (reference sequence). Trimming shortened V by 4 bases and J by 6 bases, and 16 bases separated the two germline ends. CDR3 amino acids: CASSSARRVVQPQHF. In nucleotides, the CDR3 is TGTGCCAGCAGTTCCGCCCGGAGGGTAGTTCAGCCCCAGCATTTT.

There are a few counts of this clone. V is TRBV18 and J is TRBJ2-1; 8 bases are a match to TRBD1. The CDR3 loop spans 16 amino acids. Germline-derived CDR1 and CDR2 are KGHSH and LQKENI. Trimming took 3 bases from V and 4 from J; bases not matched to a gene: 8. The CDR3 protein is CASSPLDRVNYNEQFF. The CDR3 DNA is TGTGCCAGCTCACCGCTGGACAGGGTAAATTACAATGAGCAGTTCTTC.

J is TRBJ1-1 and V is TRBV19; the D gene is possibly TRBD1 (5 bases). V was cut by 7 bases and J by 1 base, with 19 bases left in between. CDR1 and CDR2 (germline): LNHDA, SQIVND (reference sequence). The CDR3 contains 16 residues. CDR3 sequence: CASTSIGRGRNTEAFF. CDR3 nucleotides: TGTGCCAGTACCAGCATCGGGAGGGGTCGGAACACTGAAGCTTTCTTT.

The chain recombines TRBV11-1 with TRBJ2-3; TRBD2 matches at 7 bases. Per germline, CDR1 SGHAT and CDR2 FQDESV (reference sequence). Trimming took 1 base from V and 5 from J; bases not matched to a gene: 6. This CDR3 contains 15 residues. CDR3 region: CASSLVPREGDTQYF. CDR3 DNA sequence: TGTGCCAGCAGCTTAGTTCCCAGGGAGGGAGATACGCAGTATTTT. The complete variable domain, with remaining parts taken from reference TRBV11-1 and TRBJ2-3, reads EAEVAQSPRYKITEKSQAVAFWCDPISGHATLYWYRQILGQGPELLVQFQDESVVDDSQLPKDRFSAERLKGVDSTLKIQPAELGDSAMYLCASSLVPREGDTQYFGPGTRLTVL.

CDR3 DNA sequence: TGTGCCAGCAGTTACTCCTGGGCTGAAAACACTGAAGCTTTCTTT. Its translation is CASSYSWAENTEAFF. The chain is built from TRBV6-5 and TRBJ1-1; D is unresolved. This CDR3 comprises 15 residues. CDR1 is MNHEY, CDR2 SVGAGI, per germline. Trimming removed 0 bases at V and 2 bases at J, with 10 bases between.

The chain joins TRBV5-1 to TRBJ1-4; the match to TRBD1 covers 7 bases. Germline V gene lookup returns CDR1 SGHRS and CDR2 YFSETQ. V was clipped by 0 bases and J by 10 bases; unmatched bases: 12. The length of the CDR3 is 16 residues. CDR3 sequence (DNA): TGCGCCAGCAGCTTGGAATATAGACAGGGTGTAGGAAAACTGTTTTTT. Translating gives CASSLEYRQGVGKLFF. The whole variable domain, remainder taken from reference TRBV5-1 and TRBJ1-4, is KAGVTQTPRYLIKTRGQQVTLSCSPISGHRSVSWYQQTPGQGLQFLFEYFSETQRNKGNFPGRFSGRQFSNSRSEMNVSTLELGDSALYLCASSLEYRQGVGKLFFGSGTQLSVL.

The chain has TRBV6-5 and TRBJ2-3, with 7 nucleotides matching TRBD2. Trimming removed 7 bases from V and 4 bases from J; junction bases left unmatched: 11. Germline values: CDR1 MNHEY, CDR2 SVGAGI. This CDR3 comprises 15 residues. The CDR3: CASIESGNPADTQYF. Here the CDR3 DNA reads TGTGCCAGCATAGAAAGCGGGAACCCCGCAGATACGCAGTATTTT.

This clone was seen only a few times. The rearrangement links TRBV19 to TRBJ1-4; 9 positions match TRBD1. Looked up from germline, CDR1 is LNHDA and CDR2 is SQIVND (reference sequence). The CDR3 spans 15 residues. The V segment lost 7 bases and the J segment 7 bases; nucleotides outside the gene matches: 10. This CDR3 is CASTPTGTGSEKLFF. The CDR3 nucleotides read TGTGCCAGTACCCCAACCGGGACAGGGAGTGAAAAACTGTTTTTT.

The chain recombines TRBV2 with TRBJ1-3, with a weak D call TRBD1 (5 bases). This CDR3 contains 12 residues. V lost 2 bases to trimming and J lost 11 bases, with 10 bases between them. Germline V gene data show CDR1 as SNHLY and CDR2 as FYNNEI. CDR3 coding DNA: TGTGCCAGCAGTGAATGGGGGGGATCCATATATTTT. It specifies CASSEWGGSIYF.

The gene calls are TRBV7-2 and TRBJ1-1, with unresolved D. Germline CDR1 is SGHTA and CDR2 is FQGNSA. The CDR3 consists of 13 residues. V lost 4 bases and J 3 bases, leaving 9 bases between the germline ends. The CDR3 here is CASSSQRDTEAFF. DNA for the CDR3: TGTGCCAGCAGCTCGCAGAGGGACACTGAAGCTTTCTTT.

The rearrangement joins TRBV6-1 to TRBJ1-6; tentatively, D is TRBD1 (6 bases). V lost 1 base, J lost 8 bases, and 15 bases lay in between. The CDR3 spans 16 residues. CDR1 MNHNS and CDR2 SASEGT come from the germline V gene. The CDR3 sequence is CASSEVFGGGHSPLHF. DNA of the CDR3: TGTGCCAGCAGTGAAGTATTCGGGGGGGGCCATTCACCCCTCCACTTT.

This clone was picked up one time. The chain employs TRBV10-3 and TRBJ2-7, with 10 bases identical to TRBD1. Germline V gene data show CDR1 as ENHRY and CDR2 as SYGVKD. Trimming removed 6 bases from V and 5 bases from J; junction bases left unmatched: 7. This CDR3 spans 14 amino acids. As DNA, the CDR3 is TGTGCCATCAGCTCGGGACAGGGGATCGACGAGCAGTACTTC. Amino acids: CAISSGQGIDEQYF.

The rearrangement uses TRBV19 and TRBJ2-1; D unclear. The germline gives CDR1 LNHDA, CDR2 SQIVND (reference sequence). V lost 4 bases and J lost 4, with 23 bases in between. CDR3 length equals 18 residues. The CDR3 DNA reads as TGTGCCAGTAGTACCCCTATCAGAACTACCCTACCATACAATGAGCAGTTCTTC. The encoded protein is CASSTPIRTTLPYNEQFF.

The rearrangement links TRBV6-1 to TRBJ1-3, with D possibly matching TRBD1 (6 bases). This CDR3 spans 15 amino acids. V was clipped by 3 bases and J by 4 bases, with 13 bases between them. Germline V gene data show CDR1 as MNHNS and CDR2 as SASEGT. The CDR3 sequence is CASSDIRDKGNTIYF. In nucleotides, the CDR3 is TGTGCCAGCAGTGATATCCGGGACAAAGGAAACACCATATATTTT.

A few counts support this clone. V usage is TRBV27 and J usage is TRBJ1-5; TRBD1 matches at 7 bases. J was trimmed by 5 bases and V by 5 bases; bases with no gene match: 9. Germline-derived CDR1 and CDR2 are MNHEY and SMNVEV (reference sequence). CDR3 size: 15 residues. CDR3 nucleotide sequence: TGTGCCAGCAGTCTAGCCGGGACAGCCTATCAGCCCCAGCATTTT. Translating gives CASSLAGTAYQPQHF.